The following is a T cell receptor beta chain sequence with its context. Its antigen remains unknown. Via MiXCR, TCRdb re-called the 5' RACE reads, giving one row per CDR3 protein. The sample contains about 500,000 distinct CDR3 sequences, roughly an eighth of which appear only once. The sample is drawn from a study of identical twins. Study-wide findings and caveats: Models came in too low on out-of-frame TCR alpha sharing in monozygotic twins.

This CDR3 has 17 residues. The V end was cut by 4 bases, the J end by 0 bases, with 16 bases between. Germline CDR1 SGHTA, CDR2 FQGNSA. These records were also assigned to another study, of yellow fever vaccine responses in identical twins.

The chain uses TRBV7-2 and TRBJ2-4, with D possibly TRBD1 on 6 matching bases. The sequenced sample was CD4+ T cells sorted from blood. The sequence came from a woman under 30 in good health. CDR3 region: CASSSRGSPLAKNIQYF. CDR3 DNA: TGTGCCAGCAGCTCTAGGGGGAGCCCCTTAGCCAAAAACATTCAGTACTTC. Filled out from reference TRBV7-2 and TRBJ2-4, the complete variable domain reads GAGVSQSPSNKVTEKGKDVELRCDPISGHTALYWYRQSLGQGLEFLIYFQGNSAPDKSGLPSDRFSAERTGGSVSTLTIQRTQQEDSAVYLCASSSRGSPLAKNIQYFGAGTRLSVL.